A single T cell receptor beta chain is shown here with its context. The target of this receptor is not known. Base qualities are missing; no much larger clone stands one base away. Deletion took 4 bases off V and 2 bases off J, with a span of 16 bases between the germline ends. Including cysteine and phenylalanine, the CDR3 has 15 amino acids. Only the CDR3 region is kept as DNA, spanning 45 bases read in frame from base 1. Based on the germline V gene, the CDR1 and CDR2 sequences are SQVTM and ANQGSEA. This record belongs to a study of CD8+CD57+ T cells in acquired aplastic anemia (dated by TCRdb to the late 2010s). Concerning the study at large: Extracted DNA from sorted CD4+ and CD8+ cells averaged around 3.4 ug, ranging from roughly 0.2 to 30 ug. A CD8+CD57+ expansion meant a frequency higher than the mean frequency seen in healthy subjects. Broader findings and caveats from the paper: Fewer than 35 CD8+ CDR3 sequences were found to be shared between patients and controls, but these sequences appeared to be highly expressed in patients and within the immunodominant clones of the patients. CD8+ Simpson's diversity did not differ significantly between patients and healthy controls (P=0.060).

Flow cytometry had shown CD8+CD57+ cell expansion in the patients selected for sequencing. Every patient had severe acquired aplastic anemia, diagnosed using the International Study of Aplastic Anemia and Agranulocytosis and Camitta criteria. At the time blood was sampled, none of the patients had received any therapy. TCR repertoires of sorted CD4+ and CD8+ blood T cells from severe aplastic anemia patients and healthy subjects were deep-sequenced in the study. Patients were enrolled under clinicaltrials.gov protocols 00001620, 01623167, 00001397, 00071045, 00081523 and 00961064 in the USA. Ficoll-Paque density gradient centrifugation was used to isolate peripheral blood mononuclear cells. Before DNA extraction, CD4+ and CD8+ T cells were sorted by FACS or by magnetic beads. TCR beta VDJ combination and CDR3 sequence profiling used genomic DNA as the template. An Illumina HiSeq 2000 was used for TCR repertoire sequencing. Per the original workflow: Repertoires were assessed using TRBV/TRBJ rearrangement plots, CDR3 size and DJ length profiles, and Simpson's diversity index. The most abundant DNA sequence in the deep sequencing data was taken as the immunodominant clone. CDR3 amino acid sequences were checked for sharing between subjects and were compared against published repertoires and the VDJdb database. In-frame beta chains were kept once TCRdb had trimmed the public reads at Q25 with fastp and called clones with MiXCR. Merged by CDR3 protein, the rows form single entries marked with the most common genes and DNA. Clone size and V and J calls follow TCRdb, not the original study. Here the sample has over 150,000 distinct CDR3 sequences; 63% occur a single time. Clones ranked in the top ten supply about 39% of the sample.

Here the chain combines TRBV29-1 and TRBJ2-3; the D gene identity is not certain. The specimen was sorted CD4+, CD8+, or CD8+CD57+ T cells (not recorded which) from PBMCs. This sequence was found in a human donor with aplastic anemia. The nucleotides are TGCAGCGTTGTGACCGAAAATCTAGACACAGATACGCAGTATTTT. The encoded protein is CSVVTENLDTDTQYF.